These 8 T cell receptor beta chains came from one sample sequenced in a study of shared clonotypes between healthy human individuals. Libraries were prepared by immunoSEQ multiplex PCR; TCRdb keeps only in-frame clonotypes and omits some of them. Of about 610,000 clones in the sample, roughly 95% were seen once. CD45RO-negative CD8 cells positively selected for CCR7 made up the naive population, which excluded terminally differentiated effector memory CD45RA+ cells. The specimen sequenced was naive CD8+ T cells sorted from blood. The receptors shown here come from a young woman in good health.

Only one count was recorded for this clone. V usage is TRBV6-1 and J usage is TRBJ2-5, with D tentatively TRBD2 (5 bases). Between the trimmed V and J ends, which lost 2 bases and 2 bases, there was a span of 9 bases. This CDR3 contains 14 residues. Germline loops: CDR1 MNHNS, CDR2 SASEGT. The chain's CDR3 is CASSELWEQETQYF. The CDR3 nucleotides are TGTGCCAGCAGTGAATTGTGGGAGCAAGAGACCCAGTACTTC.

The chain has TRBV6-1 and TRBJ1-1, with 7 bases identical to TRBD1. Germline assignment: CDR1 MNHNS and CDR2 SASEGT. With 5 bases clipped from V and 0 bases from J, the junction kept 3 bases outside the gene matches. CDR3 length equals 14 residues. The CDR3 DNA follows: TGTGCCAGCAGTCGACAGGGCCTGAACACTGAAGCTTTCTTT. This codes for CASSRQGLNTEAFF.

The table lists this clone with a count of one. The chain employs TRBV15 and TRBJ2-7; 8 nucleotides agree with TRBD2. This CDR3 has 15 residues. Trimming took 3 bases from V and 3 from J; bases not matched to a gene: 7. CDR1 is LNHNV and CDR2 is YYDKDF in the germline V gene (reference sequence). The CDR3 sequence: CATSSPREVFYEQYF. The CDR3 nucleotides are TGTGCCACCAGCAGTCCGCGGGAGGTCTTCTACGAGCAGTACTTC. The whole variable domain, remainder taken from reference TRBV15 and TRBJ2-7, is DAMVIQNPRYQVTQFGKPVTLSCSQTLNHNVMYWYQQKSSQAPKLLFHYYDKDFNNEADTPDNFQSRRPNTSFCFLDIRSPGLGDTAMYLCATSSPREVFYEQYFGPGTRLTVT.

A note on this clone: This sample includes further DNA sequences coding for the same CDR3. The chain recombines TRBV6-1 with TRBJ2-3; D gene ambiguous. The CDR3 is 10 residues long. V lost 6 bases to trimming and J lost 3 bases, with 1 base between them. CDR1 and CDR2 (germline): MNHNS, SASEGT. The CDR3 loop is CASRTDTQYF. The CDR3 DNA reads TGTGCCAGCAGGACAGATACGCAGTATTTT.

The genes are TRBV10-3 and TRBJ2-3; 10 positions agree with TRBD1. Germline loops: CDR1 ENHRY, CDR2 SYGVKD. With V trimmed by 3 bases and J by 3 bases, 15 bases remained unmatched. The CDR3 contains 19 residues. The CDR3: CAISEKVVEGQGNTDTQYF. The CDR3 region has the DNA TGTGCCATCAGTGAAAAGGTAGTTGAGGGACAGGGGAATACAGATACGCAGTATTTT.

The V gene is TRBV7-9, the J gene TRBJ2-3; TRBD2 might be the D (5 bases). Germline assignment: CDR1 SEHNR and CDR2 FQNEAQ (reference sequence). There are 14 residues in the CDR3. V shed 6 bases and J shed 0 bases, with 10 bases lying between them. Written as DNA, the CDR3 is TGTGCCAGCAGTGGACTGTCTAGCACAGATACGCAGTATTTT. This codes for CASSGLSSTDTQYF.

The chain links TRBV2 to TRBJ2-7, with TRBD2 matching 11 bases. Germline CDR1 and CDR2: SNHLY and FYNNEI. This CDR3 is 17 amino acids long. J lost 0 bases, V lost 3 bases, and 7 bases had no gene match. The CDR3 is CASSDFLAGGTSYEQYF. The CDR3 DNA sequence: TGTGCCAGCAGTGATTTTCTAGCGGGAGGAACCTCCTACGAGCAGTACTTC.

V is TRBV5-4 and J is TRBJ2-7, with 8 nucleotides matching TRBD1. J gave up 2 bases and V 0 bases, and 1 base lay outside the gene matches. The CDR3 is made up of 14 amino acids. Germline CDR1 and CDR2: SGHNT and YYREEE (reference sequence). The CDR3 sequence: CASSLEQGAYEQYF. In DNA, the CDR3 is TGTGCCAGCAGCTTGGAACAGGGGGCCTACGAGCAGTACTTC.